These 28 T cell receptor beta chains came from one sample sequenced in a study of blood T cell repertoires in COVID-19. Profiling relied on immunoSEQ multiplex PCR, and the TCRdb table lists in-frame clones only, not all of them. The table lists about 150,000 clones, 80% to 85% of them singletons. Input material: peripheral blood. The origin of the receptors is a young man with active or convalescent COVID-19.

In this sample, this clone turned up a few times. The V call is TRBV6-1, the J call TRBJ1-1; D call uncertain. V was shortened by 4 bases and J by 0 bases, with 18 bases between the two germline ends. The germline V gene has CDR1 MNHNS and CDR2 SASEGT. The CDR3 totals 17 residues. The CDR3 loop reads CASSVSAYSELNTEAFF. As DNA, the CDR3 is TGTGCCAGCAGTGTGTCGGCATACTCGGAGTTGAACACTGAAGCTTTCTTT.

The CDR3 is CASRQGANEKLFF. Written as DNA, the CDR3 is TGTGCCAGCCGACAGGGTGCTAATGAAAAACTGTTTTTT. The V gene is TRBV27, the J gene TRBJ1-4, with TRBD1 matching over 7 bases. J lost 3 bases, V lost 8 bases, and 3 bases had no gene match. The CDR3 consists of 13 residues. The germline CDR1 and CDR2 sequences are MNHEY and SMNVEV (reference sequence).

The chain combines TRBV19 with TRBJ1-2; a weak D match, TRBD1 (5 bases). Germline V lookup: CDR1 LNHDA, CDR2 SQIVND (reference sequence). The CDR3 length is 12 residues. V lost 5 bases, J lost 7 bases, and 11 bases lay in between. As DNA, the CDR3 is TGTGCCAGTAGTCAGGGTCCGTTTGGCTACACCTTC. Translated, it gives CASSQGPFGYTF.

The chain combines TRBV18 with TRBJ2-1; 12 bases are a match to TRBD2. Germline CDR1 is KGHSH and CDR2 is LQKENI. This CDR3 spans 18 amino acids. The V gene end was trimmed by 3 bases and the J gene end by 4 bases; junction bases not matched to a gene: 10. The chain's CDR3 is CASSPRLAGVSGYNEQFF. Here the CDR3 DNA reads TGTGCCAGCTCACCTAGACTAGCGGGGGTGTCCGGGTACAATGAGCAGTTCTTC.

This chain uses TRBV5-1 with TRBJ2-7; possibly TRBD1 for D (6 bases). The V gene lost 3 bases and the J gene lost 2 bases, with 18 bases spanning the gap. The germline CDR1 and CDR2 sequences are SGHRS and YFSETQ. The length of the CDR3 is 16 residues. The CDR3 DNA is TGCGCCAGCAGCTCCATGATGCGGACAGCGACCTACGAGCAGTACTTC. Its protein is CASSSMMRTATYEQYF.

The genes are TRBV2 and TRBJ2-2, with D possibly matching TRBD2 (6 bases). Trimming pared 10 bases from V and 1 base from J, leaving 10 bases between. The V gene's germline CDR1 is SNHLY and CDR2 FYNNEI. The CDR3 length is 13 residues. CDR3 sequence (DNA): TGTGCCACCTTAGCGGAGAACACCGGGGAGCTGTTTTTT. It codes for CATLAENTGELFF.

The chain employs TRBV7-9 and TRBJ1-1; D remains ambiguous. V was trimmed by 6 bases and J by 1 base, leaving 6 bases between them. Per germline, CDR1 SEHNR and CDR2 FQNEAQ (reference sequence). There are 12 residues in the CDR3. The DNA of the CDR3 is TGTGCCAGCAGACTAGGGAACACTGAAGCTTTCTTT. Translated: CASRLGNTEAFF.

V gene TRBV19 combines with J gene TRBJ1-2, with 7 nucleotides matching TRBD1. Trimming at V came to 1 base and at J to 5 bases, leaving 7 bases not matched to a gene. The CDR3 is made up of 15 amino acids. The germline CDR1 and CDR2 sequences are LNHDA and SQIVND (reference sequence). The CDR3 DNA reads TGTGCCAGTAGTATAGGAAGGGGGCGAGTTTATGGCTACACCTTC. The encoded protein is CASSIGRGRVYGYTF.

The V call is TRBV7-9, the J call TRBJ2-1; the match to TRBD1 covers 9 bases. Trimming removed 7 bases from V and 10 bases from J; junction bases left unmatched: 11. Germline CDR1 is SEHNR and CDR2 is FQNEAQ (reference sequence). The CDR3 loop spans 14 amino acids. This CDR3 reads CASTLGTGMEEQFF. The CDR3 DNA reads TGTGCCAGCACCCTCGGGACAGGGATGGAGGAGCAGTTCTTC. The variable domain in full, completed from reference TRBV7-9 and TRBJ2-1, reads DTGVSQNPRHKITKRGQNVTFRCDPISEHNRLYWYRQTLGQGPEFLTYFQNEAQLEKSRLLSDRFSAERPKGSFSTLEIQRTEQGDSAMYLCASTLGTGMEEQFFGPGTRLTVL.

This chain uses TRBV5-1 with TRBJ1-1; the D is unclear. Trimming took off 0 bases at V and 1 base at J, with 10 bases between the two ends. The CDR3 is 15 residues long. Per germline, CDR1 SGHRS and CDR2 YFSETQ. This CDR3 reads CASSLGDRKNTEAFF. Here the CDR3 DNA reads TGCGCCAGCAGCTTGGGTGATAGAAAGAACACTGAAGCTTTCTTT.

This clone showed up just once. V usage is TRBV5-1 and J usage is TRBJ1-1; a possible D gene is TRBD1 (5 bases). The CDR3 spans 15 residues. Germline-derived CDR1 and CDR2 are SGHRS and YFSETQ. The V end was cut by 4 bases, the J end by 4 bases, with 17 bases between. CDR3 loop: CASSPDISRGTEAFF. The CDR3, as DNA: TGCGCCAGCAGCCCGGACATCTCAAGGGGCACTGAAGCTTTCTTT. Looking up the rest from reference TRBV5-1 and TRBJ1-1 gives the full variable domain: KAGVTQTPRYLIKTRGQQVTLSCSPISGHRSVSWYQQTPGQGLQFLFEYFSETQRNKGNFPGRFSGRQFSNSRSEMNVSTLELGDSALYLCASSPDISRGTEAFFGQGTRLTVV.

The chain joins TRBV2 to TRBJ2-1; TRBD2 agrees at 8 bases. Germline trimming cut 8 bases from V and 8 bases from J; bases unmatched to any gene: 11. This CDR3 is 14 amino acids long. The germline CDR1 and CDR2 sequences are SNHLY and FYNNEI. In DNA form, the CDR3 reads TGTGCCAGCCCTAAGCGGGGGAAGATGGATGAGCAGTTCTTC. Amino acid sequence: CASPKRGKMDEQFF.

The CDR3 sequence: CASGLDGSSYEQYF. For the CDR3, the DNA is TGTGCTAGTGGTTTGGACGGTAGCTCCTACGAGCAGTACTTC. This chain links TRBV12-5 with TRBJ2-7, with D unclear. Germline V gene lookup returns CDR1 LGHNT and CDR2 FRNRAP. CDR3 length equals 14 residues. The V gene lost 1 base and the J gene lost 0 bases, with 7 bases spanning the gap.

The chain combines TRBV7-9 with TRBJ2-5, with D possibly matching TRBD2 (6 bases). This CDR3 contains 13 residues. The V and J ends lost 5 bases and 5 bases respectively, with 12 bases between them. The germline V gene has CDR1 SEHNR and CDR2 FQNEAQ (reference sequence). The CDR3 reads CASSRGGGETQYF. The CDR3 nucleotides are TGTGCCAGCAGCCGCGGAGGAGGGGAGACCCAGTACTTC. Using reference TRBV7-9 and TRBJ2-5 for the parts outside the CDR3, the full variable domain is DTGVSQNPRHKITKRGQNVTFRCDPISEHNRLYWYRQTLGQGPEFLTYFQNEAQLEKSRLLSDRFSAERPKGSFSTLEIQRTEQGDSAMYLCASSRGGGETQYFGPGTRLLVL.

This clone was observed a few times. The V and J genes are TRBV6-1 and TRBJ1-3, with 9 bases that match TRBD1. V shed 0 bases and J 4 bases; nucleotides not matched to a gene: 1. The CDR3 is 15 amino acids. Germline V gene sequence: CDR1 MNHNS, CDR2 SASEGT. The CDR3 region is CASSEAGTGGNTIYF. The DNA of the CDR3 is TGTGCCAGCAGTGAAGCGGGGACAGGGGGAAACACCATATATTTT.

The chain combines TRBV30 with TRBJ2-2; no clear D. V lost 7 bases, J lost 2 bases, and 5 bases lay in between. The CDR3 covers 11 residues. Per the germline V gene, CDR1 is GTSNPN and CDR2 is SVGIG (reference sequence). CDR3 DNA sequence: TGTGCCTACTCAAACACCGGGGAGCTGTTTTTT. It translates to CAYSNTGELFF.

This chain connects TRBV3-1 (or the pseudogene TRBV3-2) to TRBJ2-7, with D perhaps matching TRBD1 (5 bases). V was pared by 0 bases and J by 0 bases, with 6 bases between. Germline assignment: CDR1 LGHDT and CDR2 YNNKEL (reference sequence). The CDR3 is made up of 14 amino acids. The CDR3 bases are TGTGCCAGCAGCCAAGAAGGGGACTCCTACGAGCAGTACTTC. Protein: CASSQEGDSYEQYF.

This chain connects TRBV6-6 to TRBJ2-7; 8 bases are shared with TRBD2. In germline, CDR1 is MNHNY, CDR2 SVGAGI (reference sequence). There are 15 residues in the CDR3. Trimming removed 7 bases from V and 1 base from J; junction bases left unmatched: 9. The DNA for the CDR3 is TGTGCCAGCAACCGAGCGGGAGTGGGGTCCTACGAGCAGTACTTC. It is translated as CASNRAGVGSYEQYF.

This sequence joins TRBV18 and TRBJ2-6, with TRBD1 as a possible D gene (5 bases). Trimming took 1 base from V and 2 from J, leaving 15 bases between them. This CDR3 is 18 amino acids long. The germline V gene has CDR1 KGHSH and CDR2 LQKENI. This CDR3 is CASSPLRQGGAGANVLTF. CDR3 DNA sequence: TGTGCCAGCTCACCACTTCGGCAGGGTGGGGCTGGGGCCAACGTCCTGACTTTC.

The rearrangement links TRBV13 to TRBJ1-2; D possibly corresponds to TRBD1 (6 bases). The CDR3 is 13 residues long. The germline V gene has CDR1 PRHDT and CDR2 FYEKMQ (reference sequence). V lost 3 bases to trimming and J lost 9 bases, with 14 bases between them. As DNA, the CDR3 is TGTGCCAGCAGCTTTGGACAGTCTGGGAGCTACACCTTC. Encoded protein: CASSFGQSGSYTF.

The CDR3 region has the DNA TGTGCCAGCAGATCAGGACAGGTTATCTATGGCTACACCTTC. Protein product: CASRSGQVIYGYTF. The gene calls are TRBV6-6 and TRBJ1-2; 7 bases match TRBD1. Germline CDR1 is MNHNY and CDR2 is SVGAGI (reference sequence). The CDR3 has 14 amino acids. Trimming removed 6 bases from V and 4 bases from J; junction bases left unmatched: 8.

This clone has more than one count but fewer than ten. The chain couples TRBV20-1 to TRBJ1-1; a possible D gene is TRBD1 (5 bases). The germline gives CDR1 DFQATT, CDR2 SNEGSKA (reference sequence). This CDR3 comprises 17 residues. V was trimmed by 3 bases and J by 1 base, leaving 21 bases between them. The chain's CDR3 is CSASSPGNIGGNTEAFF. In nucleotides, the CDR3 is TGCAGTGCTAGTAGTCCAGGGAATATAGGTGGGAACACTGAAGCTTTCTTT.

The chain couples TRBV6-1 to TRBJ1-6; no clear D gene. Trimming left V 3 bases short and J 2 bases short, with 8 bases between. The CDR3 is 15 amino acids. Germline values: CDR1 MNHNS, CDR2 SASEGT. The chain's CDR3 is CASSEGSTYNSPLHF. The CDR3 DNA follows: TGTGCCAGCAGTGAGGGGAGCACCTATAATTCACCCCTCCACTTT.

V is TRBV18 and J is TRBJ2-7; TRBD2 matches at 9 bases. This CDR3 contains 16 residues. Germline V gives CDR1 KGHSH, CDR2 LQKENI. The J segment lost 0 bases and the V segment lost 3 bases, leaving 6 bases of the junction unmatched. The DNA of the CDR3 is TGTGCCAGCTCACCCGGACTAGCGAGGAGCTCCTACGAGCAGTACTTC. This encodes CASSPGLARSSYEQYF.

The chain recombines TRBV7-9 with TRBJ1-1; 8 positions agree with TRBD1. The V gene end was trimmed by 6 bases and the J gene end by 6 bases; junction bases not matched to a gene: 6. CDR3 length: 13 amino acids. The V gene's germline CDR1 is SEHNR and CDR2 FQNEAQ (reference sequence). DNA of the CDR3: TGTGCCAGCAGGGACAGGGTGGAATCTGAAGCTTTCTTT. It is translated as CASRDRVESEAFF. Drawing the rest from reference TRBV7-9 and TRBJ1-1, the complete variable domain is DTGVSQNPRHKITKRGQNVTFRCDPISEHNRLYWYRQTLGQGPEFLTYFQNEAQLEKSRLLSDRFSAERPKGSFSTLEIQRTEQGDSAMYLCASRDRVESEAFFGQGTRLTVV.

The DNA of the CDR3 is TGTGCCAGCACCAACTGGCTAGGGGCCGGGGCCAACGTCCTGACTTTC. Its translation is CASTNWLGAGANVLTF. The chain links TRBV11-2 to TRBJ2-6; perhaps TRBD1 as D (5 bases). Germline CDR1 reads SGHAT; CDR2 reads FQNNGV. With 7 bases removed from V and 4 bases from J, the gap between germline ends came to 17 bases. The CDR3 spans 16 residues. Based on the CDR3 plus reference TRBV11-2 and TRBJ2-6, the full variable domain is EAGVAQSPRYKIIEKRQSVAFWCNPISGHATLYWYQQILGQGPKLLIQFQNNGVVDDSQLPKDRFSAERLKGVDSTLKIQPAKLEDSAVYLCASTNWLGAGANVLTFGAGSRLTVL.

Of note for this clone: Other DNA sequences in the same sample also yield this CDR3. The J gene is TRBJ1-3, the V gene TRBV12-3 or TRBV12-4, with D hard to call. The CDR3 is 13 residues long. V was clipped by 8 bases and J by 0 bases, with 8 bases between them. The CDR3 here is CASGFNSGNTIYF. CDR3 bases: TGTGCCAGCGGCTTTAACTCTGGAAACACCATATATTTT.

The chain links TRBV18 to TRBJ2-7, with TRBD2 identical over 11 bases. The CDR3 contains 17 residues. The V gene end was trimmed by 4 bases and the J gene end by 1 base; junction bases not matched to a gene: 9. Germline V lookup: CDR1 KGHSH, CDR2 LQKENI. CDR3 nucleotide sequence: TGTGCCAGCTCACGGTACCTGACTAGCGGGAATTCCTACGAGCAGTACTTC. This gives the protein CASSRYLTSGNSYEQYF. Full variable domain (outside the CDR3, taken from reference TRBV18 and TRBJ2-7): NAGVMQNPRHLVRRRGQEARLRCSPMKGHSHVYWYRQLPEEGLKFMVYLQKENIIDESGMPKERFSAEFPKEGPSILRIQQVVRGDSAAYFCASSRYLTSGNSYEQYFGPGTRLTVT.